This entry is about one T cell receptor beta chain. No antigen is known for it. Germline CDR1 SGHTA, CDR2 FQGNSA. V lost 1 base and J 0 bases, leaving 5 bases between the germline ends. The CDR3 is 14 amino acids. The data are from a study of cytomegalovirus exposure and HLA in healthy donors. Study outcomes and limitations: In a later analysis, donors in an Asian-associated ancestry cluster reportedly had fewer N-insertions in productive TCRs than the cohort mean. DRB1 had the most TCR associations and HLA-C the fewest, a later analysis found, with rates varying by HLA locus.

In the PCR, 60 Vbeta and 13 Jbeta primers were used. The assay was immunoSEQ multiplex PCR, and TCRdb's table has in-frame clones only and misses some. Of under 150,000 clones listed, about 84% are singletons. The rearrangement uses TRBV7-2 and TRBJ2-3, with D hard to call. The receptor comes from a male donor in good health and CMV-seronegative. The sequencing input was PBMCs. CDR3 region: CASSLVRSTDTQYF. In DNA form, the CDR3 reads TGTGCCAGCAGCTTAGTCCGTAGCACAGATACGCAGTATTTT.